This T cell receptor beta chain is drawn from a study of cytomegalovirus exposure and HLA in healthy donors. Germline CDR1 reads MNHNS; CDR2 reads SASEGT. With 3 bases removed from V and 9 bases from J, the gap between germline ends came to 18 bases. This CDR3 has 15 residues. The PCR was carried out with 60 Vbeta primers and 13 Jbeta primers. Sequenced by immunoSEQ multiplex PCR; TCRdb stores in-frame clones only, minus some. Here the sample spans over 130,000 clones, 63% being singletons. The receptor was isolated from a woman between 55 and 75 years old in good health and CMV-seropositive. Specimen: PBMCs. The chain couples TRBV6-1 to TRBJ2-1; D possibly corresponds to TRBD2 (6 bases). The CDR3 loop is CASSDLDGRAGEQFF. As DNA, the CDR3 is TGTGCCAGCAGTGATCTGGACGGGAGAGCGGGTGAGCAGTTCTTC.